These 28 T cell receptor beta chains were sequenced from one sample in a study of post-analysis software for immune sequencing data. Whole-study results and caveats: A handful of TRBV segments occurring more often in patients than controls included TRBV5-6, TRBV5-1 and TRBV20-1.

Every TCR beta cDNA library bore unique molecular identifiers. A single record per CDR3 protein comes from TCRdb applying MiXCR to the PCR reads. This sample has roughly 800,000 distinct CDR3 sequences, with roughly 27% found just once. These receptors have no known antigen. Sequenced sample: blood. These receptors were taken from a girl aged 5-17 years with multiple sclerosis.

The chain joins TRBV20-1 to TRBJ1-2, with 8 bases lining up with TRBD1. This CDR3 region has 13 residues. V lost 7 bases, J lost 1 base, and 5 bases stayed unmatched. Germline assignment: CDR1 DFQATT and CDR2 SNEGSKA (reference sequence). The CDR3 is CSVKQGVNYGYTF. Written as DNA, the CDR3 is TGCAGTGTCAAACAGGGGGTTAACTATGGCTACACCTTC.

The chain is built from TRBV20-1 and TRBJ1-1; D gene unclear. V dropped 0 bases and J dropped 5 bases, with 16 bases sitting between them. This CDR3 has 15 residues. From germline, CDR1 is DFQATT and CDR2 SNEGSKA (reference sequence). The CDR3 region is CSAREVPATGTEAFF. The CDR3 DNA is TGCAGTGCTAGAGAGGTTCCCGCAACGGGGACTGAAGCTTTCTTT.

This clonotype was recorded a few times. The rearrangement links TRBV6-1 to TRBJ1-6; no definite D call. Germline values: CDR1 MNHNS, CDR2 SASEGT. The CDR3 spans 12 residues. The V gene lost 5 bases and the J gene lost 13 bases, with 12 bases spanning the gap. This chain's CDR3 is CASSKRLVPLHF. The CDR3, as DNA: TGTGCCAGCAGTAAGAGACTCGTCCCCCTCCACTTT.

This rearrangement joins TRBV28 to TRBJ2-1, with unresolved D. The germline V and J ends were trimmed by 6 bases and 4 bases, with 10 bases remaining between them. Germline CDR1 is MDHEN and CDR2 is SYDVKM. This CDR3 region has 13 residues. CDR3: CASSPFGYNEQFF. In DNA, the CDR3 is TGTGCCAGCAGCCCCTTCGGGTACAATGAGCAGTTCTTC.

Worth noting for this clonotype: A junction end diverges from the germline sequence, so it may reflect a read error. The V and J genes are TRBV5-1 and TRBJ2-7; either TRBD1 or TRBD2 may supply D (5 bases each). This CDR3 is 15 amino acids long. Germline V CDR1 and CDR2: SGHRS, YFSETQ. The CDR3: CASGLGTSAGLEQYF. Written as DNA, the CDR3 is TGCGCCAGCGGCTTGGGGACGAGTGCTGGGCTCGAGCAGTACTTC.

The chain employs TRBV12-3 or TRBV12-4 and TRBJ1-1; possible D gene TRBD1, 5 bases. This CDR3 spans 15 amino acids. Trimming took off 3 bases at V and 5 bases at J, with 16 bases between the two ends. This CDR3 reads CASSLMGGAQTEAFF. CDR3 nucleotide sequence: TGTGCCAGCAGTTTGATGGGTGGGGCTCAGACTGAAGCTTTCTTT.

J is TRBJ1-5 and V is TRBV21-1; the table calls TRBD1, which could not be checked here. TRBV21-1 is marked as a pseudogene. The CDR3 is 13 residues long. CDR3 bases: TGTGCCAGCAGCAAAGGGGGGCCCCCTCCCCAGCATTTT. Translating gives CASSKGGPPPQHF.

The chain is built from TRBV24-1 and TRBJ2-4; no clear D gene. The DNA end favors TRBJ2-7, so the J call may be wrong. The length of the CDR3 is 13 residues. The germline V gene encodes CDR1 KGHDR and CDR2 SFDVKD. The DNA of the CDR3 is TGTGCCACCAGTGATCCCCTCACCTACGAGCAGTACTTC. This gives the protein CATSDPLTYEQYF.

There are a few counts of this clonotype. The chain carries TRBV12-3 or TRBV12-4 and TRBJ1-6, with D hard to call. This CDR3 contains 14 residues. V was shortened by 6 bases and J by 5 bases, with 11 bases between the two germline ends. This CDR3 is CASSPGPNNSPLHF. The CDR3 DNA reads as TGTGCCAGCAGCCCCGGACCGAATAATTCACCCCTCCACTTT.

This chain connects TRBV2 to TRBJ2-7; 9 bases are a match to TRBD1. Germline CDR1 is SNHLY and CDR2 is FYNNEI. V lost 8 bases and J lost 6; bases outside the gene matches: 8. The CDR3 is 13 residues long. The CDR3 DNA follows: TGTGCCAGCGCACAGGGGGCTTACTGCGAGCAGTACTTC. This gives the protein CASAQGAYCEQYF.

The chain carries TRBV7-2 and TRBJ2-5; the match to TRBD1 covers 9 bases. The CDR3 totals 16 residues. The V and J ends lost 3 bases and 5 bases, in that order; junction bases with no gene match: 10. Germline V gene sequence: CDR1 SGHTA, CDR2 FQGNSA. The CDR3 spells CASSFIGGQGLETQYF. As DNA, the CDR3 is TGTGCCAGCAGCTTCATAGGGGGACAGGGTTTGGAGACCCAGTACTTC.

This clonotype was seen ten or more times. The V gene is TRBV4-3, the J gene TRBJ2-7; 13 bases align to TRBD2. Losses at the gene ends were 4 bases for V and 2 bases for J; bases not matched to a gene: 2. The length of the CDR3 is 15 residues. Germline CDR1 and CDR2: LGHNA and YSLEER. The CDR3 spells CASSPTSGRAYEQYF. For the CDR3, the DNA is TGCGCCAGCAGCCCTACTAGCGGGAGGGCCTACGAGCAGTACTTC.

This chain links TRBV24-1 with TRBJ1-2, with 7 positions matching TRBD1. Trimming cost V 12 bases and J 3 bases; bases outside gene matches: 6. The V gene's germline CDR1 is KGHDR and CDR2 SFDVKD. The CDR3 contains 12 residues. Here the CDR3 reads CAAADRDYGYTF. Written as DNA, the CDR3 is TGTGCCGCCGCAGACAGGGACTATGGCTACACCTTC.

This clonotype was observed a handful of times. The chain uses TRBV7-9 and TRBJ2-7; D remains ambiguous. The germline V gene encodes CDR1 SEHNR and CDR2 FQNEAQ (reference sequence). There are 12 residues in the CDR3. Between the trimmed V and J ends, which lost 5 bases and 5 bases, there was a span of 10 bases. The CDR3 sequence: CASSPKGHEQYF. Written as DNA, the CDR3 is TGTGCCAGCAGCCCCAAAGGCCACGAGCAGTACTTC.

V is TRBV9 and J is TRBJ2-7, with D perhaps TRBD1 (6 bases). Looked up from germline, CDR1 is SGDLS and CDR2 is YYNGEE. The CDR3 contains 17 residues. V lost 0 bases and J 2 bases, leaving 18 bases between the germline ends. The DNA of the CDR3 is TGTGCCAGCAGCGTAGAGGACCGGGACAACCACCCCTACGAGCAGTACTTC. This gives the protein CASSVEDRDNHPYEQYF.

The rearrangement uses TRBV28 and TRBJ2-3; tentatively, D is TRBD2 (5 bases). Germline values: CDR1 MDHEN, CDR2 SYDVKM. The CDR3 is 15 residues long. V shed 6 bases and J shed 0 bases, with 13 bases lying between them. The CDR3 DNA is TGTGCCAGCAGCTCGGACGGACTTAGCACAGATACGCAGTATTTT. This encodes CASSSDGLSTDTQYF. The entire variable domain, with the rest obtained from reference TRBV28 and TRBJ2-3, is as follows: DVKVTQSSRYLVKRTGEKVFLECVQDMDHENMFWYRQDPGLGLRLIYFSYDVKMKEKGDIPEGYSVSREKKERFSLILESASTNQTSMYLCASSSDGLSTDTQYFGPGTRLTVL.

A remark on this clonotype: This could be a read error, since a much larger clone is one nucleotide away. This chain joins TRBV6-5 and TRBJ2-1; weak D call: TRBD1 (5 bases). The assigned J gene may be wrong: the sequence end matches TRBJ2-7 better. This CDR3 is built from 15 residues. Germline V gives CDR1 MNHEY, CDR2 SVGAGI. The CDR3 protein is CASRMGRLIYNEQYF. The DNA of the CDR3 is TGTGCCAGCAGGATGGGGCGGCTGATCTACAATGAGCAGTACTTC.

This clonotype has a count of ten or more. The chain combines TRBV29-1 with TRBJ2-1, with D maybe TRBD2 (5 bases). CDR3 length: 16 amino acids. V was shortened by 6 bases and J by 0 bases, with 18 bases between the two germline ends. Germline V gives CDR1 SQVTM, CDR2 ANQGSEA. The CDR3 loop is CSVGVGVISSYNEQFF. CDR3 coding DNA: TGCAGCGTCGGGGTTGGAGTCATAAGCTCCTACAATGAGCAGTTCTTC.

The chain has TRBV5-1 and TRBJ2-2; D remains ambiguous. Germline CDR1 and CDR2: SGHRS and YFSETQ. This CDR3 contains 16 residues. V lost 3 bases to trimming and J lost 5 bases, with 17 bases between them. The CDR3 DNA follows: TGCGCCAGCAGCTGGTTAGATACGATTGGGACCGGGGAGCTGTTTTTT. Translated, it gives CASSWLDTIGTGELFF.

This clonotype has only a few counts. The gene calls are TRBV20-1 and TRBJ1-2, with 11 bases fitting TRBD1. After removal of 6 bases from V and 0 bases from J, the junction contained 9 bases not matched to a gene. Germline V gene sequence: CDR1 DFQATT, CDR2 SNEGSKA (reference sequence). CDR3 length equals 16 residues. The CDR3 protein is CSAGGQGDQSNYGYTF. DNA of the CDR3: TGCAGTGCGGGGGGACAGGGGGATCAATCTAACTATGGCTACACCTTC.

This clonotype was seen a handful of times. The chain couples TRBV5-5 to TRBJ2-3; tentative D call: TRBD2 (6 bases). The CDR3 runs to 16 residues. Germline CDR1 and CDR2: SGHKS and YYEKEE (reference sequence). Trimming left V 2 bases short and J 6 bases short, with 19 bases between. The CDR3 protein is CASSFGTSSWEDTQYF. The CDR3 nucleotides are TGTGCCAGCAGCTTCGGGACTTCCTCATGGGAGGATACGCAGTATTTT.

Only a few counts were recorded for this clonotype. This rearrangement joins TRBV20-1 to TRBJ2-5, with 7 bases that match TRBD2. In germline, CDR1 is DFQATT, CDR2 SNEGSKA (reference sequence). The J segment lost 3 bases and the V segment lost 8 bases, leaving 9 bases of the junction unmatched. The CDR3 loop spans 13 amino acids. The CDR3 reads CSSTWRGKETQYF. The CDR3 DNA is TGCAGTTCTACGTGGCGGGGGAAAGAGACCCAGTACTTC.

This clonotype has only a few counts. The rearrangement links TRBV19 to TRBJ2-1; 10 nucleotides agree with TRBD1. Unmatched junction bases numbered 4, after V lost 8 bases and J lost 6 bases. CDR3 length equals 13 residues. The V gene's germline CDR1 is LNHDA and CDR2 SQIVND (reference sequence). DNA of the CDR3: TGTGCCAGTGGTTGGGACAGGGGCAATGAGCAGTTCTTC. Amino acid sequence: CASGWDRGNEQFF.

Here the CDR3 reads CASSLQSRDTTYEQYF. CDR3 nucleotides: TGTGCCAGCAGCCTCCAATCCCGGGACACAACCTACGAGCAGTACTTC. This chain links TRBV7-8 with TRBJ2-4, with a possible D match to TRBD1 (6 bases). The end of the DNA is better explained by TRBJ2-7, so the J call may be wrong. Germline values: CDR1 SGHVS, CDR2 FQNEAQ. The CDR3 is 16 amino acids.

This clonotype was recorded many times. Written as DNA, the CDR3 is TGCAGCGTTGTCGTCGGGGCTTCCGGTGAGCAGTTCTTC. Its translation is CSVVVGASGEQFF. This rearrangement joins TRBV29-1 to TRBJ2-1; possibly TRBD1 or TRBD2 for D (5 bases each). Trimming stripped 4 bases from V and 9 bases from J, with 16 bases between. CDR1 SQVTM and CDR2 ANQGSEA come from the germline V gene. The CDR3 runs 13 residues.

The genes are TRBV7-2 and TRBJ2-7; D remains unclear. Trimming took off 4 bases at V and 1 base at J, with 14 bases between the two ends. From germline, CDR1 is SGHTA and CDR2 FQGNSA. The CDR3 is 15 residues long. Written as DNA, the CDR3 is TGTGCCAGCAGCTCTACCGTATTGAGTTCCTACGAGCAGTACTTC. Translated: CASSSTVLSSYEQYF. Variable domain in full (rest from reference TRBV7-2 and TRBJ2-7): GAGVSQSPSNKVTEKGKDVELRCDPISGHTALYWYRQSLGQGLEFLIYFQGNSAPDKSGLPSDRFSAERTGGSVSTLTIQRTQQEDSAVYLCASSSTVLSSYEQYFGPGTRLTVT.

This clonotype was seen a handful of times. The chain is built from TRBV3-1 and TRBJ1-2; the D gene is possibly TRBD1 (5 bases). The CDR3 loop spans 16 amino acids. The germline V and J ends were trimmed by 0 bases and 6 bases, with 17 bases remaining between them. CDR1 and CDR2 (germline): LGHDT, YNNKEL (reference sequence). CDR3 protein: CASSQDRPGRGHGYTF. The CDR3 DNA sequence: TGTGCCAGCAGCCAAGATCGACCGGGGCGTGGGCATGGCTACACCTTC.

The rearrangement links TRBV7-8 to TRBJ2-3; D ambiguous. The CDR3 has 14 residues. Per germline, CDR1 SGHVS and CDR2 FQNEAQ. Trimming shortened V by 5 bases and J by 7 bases, and 16 bases separated the two germline ends. CDR3: CASSKFGPEYTQYF. The CDR3 nucleotides are TGTGCCAGCAGCAAGTTCGGGCCGGAATATACGCAGTATTTT.